This TCR beta chain came from a study of blood T cell repertoires in COVID-19 (dated by TCRdb to the early 2020s). Study-level background: The collaborator samples originated in the United States, Italy and Spain and spanned the acute and convalescent phases of COVID-19. HLA class I and class II types, where available, came from metadata supplied by the sample provider rather than from assay-based typing. The dataset comprised deeply sampled blood TCRbeta repertoires from subjects exposed to, actively infected with, or recovered from COVID-19. A de-identified subject ID, COVID-19 status, age in years and sex were almost always included in the sample metadata. The repertoires were released in a freely available public database meant as a resource for research on the immune response to SARS-CoV-2. The samples were drawn from the first 160 participants of the ongoing ImmuneRACE study and from 1,254 subjects provided by 6 global collaborators. The material from the prospective study consisted of cDNA or gDNA derived from T cells, B-cell-depleted T cells, or PBMCs. The investigation overall reported the following: Clinical and demographic metadata were provided uncurated, with the amount varying by source and participant.

Another Seattle source contributed samples from volunteer blood donors who had recovered from COVID-19. The collaborating institutions used their own protocols to collect whole blood in K2EDTA tubes. For TCRbeta analysis, collaborators shipped samples in one of three forms: frozen whole blood, isolated PBMCs, or DNA extracted from either of those sample types. Points on this clone: The antigen it binds to is not known. No clone much larger than this one lies a single base away; base qualities are absent.

The CDR1 and CDR2 encoded by the germline V gene (reference sequence) are LNHDA and SQIVND. After removal of 6 bases from V and 6 bases from J, the junction retains 6 bases not matched to a gene. The CDR3 sequence holds 13 residues, the cysteine and phenylalanine included. The only DNA kept is the CDR3, 39 bases in frame from the first base. The immunoSEQ Assay, a bias-controlled multiplex PCR, was used to amplify TCRbeta CDR3 regions from genomic DNA. On the study's bioinformatics: The number of nucleated cells in each sample was estimated by amplification of reference gene primers within the assay. To quantify the absolute abundance of each unique TCRbeta CDR3 rearrangement, sequence reads were collapsed and filtered. For each sample, productive Simpson clonality was calculated as the square root of Simpson's diversity index across productive rearrangements. TCRdb retrieved this table from immuneACCESS and kept in-frame rearrangements only. Not all clones are present; in checked studies, unresolved V genes account for under half, and no reason is known for the remainder. That table is the source of V, J and clone size, and D and trimming were worked out from the DNA. Within this sample are under 250,000 clones, with around four fifths of them counted one time only. The top ten hold about 2% of the sample.

The rearranged segments are TRBV19 and TRBJ2-7; 9 central bases correspond to TRBD1. The sequencing sample was made of peripheral blood. The sequence was obtained from a man aged 25-40 years who had recovered from COVID-19. The CDR3 reads as follows: CASRGTGLSEQYF. The DNA reads TGTGCCAGTAGGGGGACAGGGCTAAGCGAGCAGTACTTC.